This TCR beta chain derives from a study of blood T cell repertoires in COVID-19. As for the study in general: Specimens from acute and convalescent COVID-19 originated in the United States, Italy and Spain. The analysed material was cDNA or gDNA that came from T cells, B-cell-depleted T cells, or PBMCs.

As handled by the study authors: Estimated nucleated cell counts came from reference gene primer amplification. This table comes from immunoSEQ multiplex PCR, and its TCRdb copy is limited to in-frame clones, with some not included. D and trimming were read from the DNA, whereas the V and J calls and clone size are those reported in that table. The sample has hundreds of thousands of clones, around 90% seen once; the top ten hold about 1.5%. Germline V gene data show CDR1 as MNHEY and CDR2 as SVGAGI. The CDR3 is 15 amino acids. After removal of 0 bases from V and 10 bases from J, the junction contained 10 bases not matched to a gene.

The chain joins TRBV6-5 to TRBJ2-3; 7 positions match TRBD2. The receptor was isolated from a young woman with acute COVID-19. The sequenced sample was PBMCs or T cells enriched from blood (not recorded which). The CDR3 region is CASSYSGLVSYAQYF. DNA for the CDR3: TGTGCCAGCAGTTACTCAGGACTAGTCTCTTATGCGCAGTATTTT.